The sequence of this T cell receptor beta chain was determined in a study of blood T cell repertoires in COVID-19. J was trimmed by 3 bases and V by 4 bases; bases with no gene match: 7. This CDR3 has 15 amino acids. Germline CDR1 reads SGHDT; CDR2 reads YYEEEE. How the authors handled the data: The assay estimated nucleated cells by amplifying reference gene primers. Clones were read by immunoSEQ multiplex PCR, and TCRdb kept only the in-frame ones, dropping some. D and trimming come from the DNA, and the V and J calls and clone size come from that table. This table holds 100,000 to 120,000 clones, 85% to 90% found once.

The chain couples TRBV5-6 to TRBJ1-5; 7 bases line up with TRBD1. The TCR originated in a woman in her fifties or sixties with acute or convalescent COVID-19. The sequencing input was peripheral blood. This CDR3 is CASSLAGTANQPQHF. Written as DNA, the CDR3 is TGTGCCAGCAGCCTAGCCGGGACAGCCAATCAGCCCCAGCATTTT.